This T cell receptor beta chain was captured by sequencing in a study of blood T cell repertoires in COVID-19. About the research overall: Acute and convalescent COVID-19 samples came from the United States, Italy and Spain. T cells, B-cell-depleted T cells, or PBMCs provided the cDNA or gDNA that served as material.

In the authors' methods: The assay estimated nucleated cells by amplifying reference gene primers. Repertoires were generated with immunoSEQ multiplex PCR, while TCRdb's copy carries only in-frame clones and drops some. That table gives V, J and clone size, and the DNA gave D and trimming. The table records some 120,000 clones, roughly 84% of them present only once. This TCR came from a woman aged 25 to 39 who had recovered from COVID-19. Sequencing was performed on peripheral blood.

CDR3 bases: TGTGCCAGCAGCAGACTAGCGGGGGGATACACAGATACGCAGTATTTT. Encoded protein: CASSRLAGGYTDTQYF. The chain uses TRBV28 and TRBJ2-3; 13 positions agree with TRBD2. CDR3 length: 16 residues. Germline V gives CDR1 MDHEN, CDR2 SYDVKM. V trimming: 6 bases; J trimming: 2 bases; junction bases outside the gene matches: 5.